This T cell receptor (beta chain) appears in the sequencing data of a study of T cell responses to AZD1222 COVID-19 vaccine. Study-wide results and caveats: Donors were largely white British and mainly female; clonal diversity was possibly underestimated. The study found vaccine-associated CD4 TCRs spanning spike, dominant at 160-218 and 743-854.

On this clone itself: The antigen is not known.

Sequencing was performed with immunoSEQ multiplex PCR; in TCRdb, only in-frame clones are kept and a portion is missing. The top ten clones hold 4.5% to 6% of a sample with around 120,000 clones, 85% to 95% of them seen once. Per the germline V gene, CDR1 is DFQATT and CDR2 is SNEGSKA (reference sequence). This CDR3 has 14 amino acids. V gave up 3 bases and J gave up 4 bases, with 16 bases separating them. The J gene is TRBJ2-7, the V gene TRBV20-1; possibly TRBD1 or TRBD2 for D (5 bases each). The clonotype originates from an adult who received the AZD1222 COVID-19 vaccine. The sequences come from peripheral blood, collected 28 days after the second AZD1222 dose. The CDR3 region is CSASSKRGGYEQYF. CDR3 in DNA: TGCAGTGCTAGTAGCAAGAGGGGTGGGTACGAGCAGTACTTC.